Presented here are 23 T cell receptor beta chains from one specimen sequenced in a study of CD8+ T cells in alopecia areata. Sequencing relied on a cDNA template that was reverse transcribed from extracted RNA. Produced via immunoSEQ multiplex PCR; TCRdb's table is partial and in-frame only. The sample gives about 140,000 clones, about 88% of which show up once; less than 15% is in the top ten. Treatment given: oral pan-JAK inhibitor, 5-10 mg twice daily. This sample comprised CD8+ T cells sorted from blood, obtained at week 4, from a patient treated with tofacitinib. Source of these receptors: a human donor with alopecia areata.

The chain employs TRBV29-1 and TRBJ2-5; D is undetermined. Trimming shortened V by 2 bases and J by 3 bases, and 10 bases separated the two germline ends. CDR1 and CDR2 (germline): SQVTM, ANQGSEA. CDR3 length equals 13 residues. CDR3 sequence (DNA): TGCAGCGTTGAAAGTGGCGGTAAAGAGACCCAGTACTTC. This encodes CSVESGGKETQYF.

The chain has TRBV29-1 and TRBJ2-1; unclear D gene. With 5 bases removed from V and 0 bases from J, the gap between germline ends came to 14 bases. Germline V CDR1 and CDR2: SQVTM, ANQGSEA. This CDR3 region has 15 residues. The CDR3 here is CSVTRGSLSYNEQFF. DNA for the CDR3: TGCAGCGTTACCCGCGGCAGCCTCTCCTACAATGAGCAGTTCTTC.

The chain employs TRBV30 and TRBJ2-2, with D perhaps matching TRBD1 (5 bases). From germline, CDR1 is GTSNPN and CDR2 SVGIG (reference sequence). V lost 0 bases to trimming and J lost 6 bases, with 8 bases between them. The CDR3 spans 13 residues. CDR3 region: CAWSVSRAGELFF. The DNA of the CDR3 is TGTGCCTGGAGTGTATCCAGGGCCGGGGAGCTGTTTTTT.

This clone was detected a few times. The CDR3 DNA is TGTGCCAGCAGCTTAGCCACCAGGGGAAACACCGGGGAGCTGTTTTTT. Amino acid sequence: CASSLATRGNTGELFF. V gene TRBV7-9 combines with J gene TRBJ2-2, with D maybe TRBD1 (6 bases). The V gene's germline CDR1 is SEHNR and CDR2 FQNEAQ (reference sequence). V lost 0 bases and J 2 bases, leaving 10 bases between the germline ends. The CDR3 runs 16 residues.

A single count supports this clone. CDR3 protein: CASSQDFRNYGYTF. The CDR3 coding sequence is TGTGCCAGCAGCCAAGATTTCCGTAACTATGGCTACACCTTC. The gene calls are TRBV14 and TRBJ1-2, with D uncertain. The CDR3 loop spans 14 amino acids. The V end lost 0 bases, the J end lost 1 base, and 6 bases lay between the germline ends. CDR1 is SGHDN and CDR2 is FVKESK in the germline V gene.

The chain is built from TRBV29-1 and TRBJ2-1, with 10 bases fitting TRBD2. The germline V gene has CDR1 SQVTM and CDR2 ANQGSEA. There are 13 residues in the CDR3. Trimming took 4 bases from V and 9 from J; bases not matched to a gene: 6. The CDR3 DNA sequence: TGCAGCGTTGTGGCTAGCGGGAGTGGTGAGCAGTTCTTC. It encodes CSVVASGSGEQFF.

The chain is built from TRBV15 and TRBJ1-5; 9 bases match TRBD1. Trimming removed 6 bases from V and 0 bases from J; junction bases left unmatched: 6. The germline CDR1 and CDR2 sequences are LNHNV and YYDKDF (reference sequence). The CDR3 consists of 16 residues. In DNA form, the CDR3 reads TGTGCCACCAGTCCGGGACAGGGATCTAGCAATCAGCCCCAGCATTTT. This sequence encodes CATSPGQGSSNQPQHF.

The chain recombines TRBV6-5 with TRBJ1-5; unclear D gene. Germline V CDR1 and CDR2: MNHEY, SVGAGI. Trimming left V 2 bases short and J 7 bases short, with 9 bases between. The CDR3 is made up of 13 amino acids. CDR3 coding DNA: TGTGCCAGCAGTTACGGGTCAGCCCAGCCCCAGCATTTT. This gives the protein CASSYGSAQPQHF.

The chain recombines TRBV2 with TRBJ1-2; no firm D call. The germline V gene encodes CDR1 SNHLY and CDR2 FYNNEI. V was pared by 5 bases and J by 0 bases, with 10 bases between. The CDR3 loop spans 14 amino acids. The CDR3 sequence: CASSPSPANYGYTF. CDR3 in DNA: TGTGCCAGCAGTCCTTCCCCCGCTAACTATGGCTACACCTTC.

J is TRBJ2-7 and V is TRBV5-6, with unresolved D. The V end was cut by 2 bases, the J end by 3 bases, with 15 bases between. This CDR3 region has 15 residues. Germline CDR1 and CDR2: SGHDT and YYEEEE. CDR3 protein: CASSLMMDGDYEQYF. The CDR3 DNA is TGTGCCAGCAGCTTAATGATGGACGGAGACTACGAGCAGTACTTC.

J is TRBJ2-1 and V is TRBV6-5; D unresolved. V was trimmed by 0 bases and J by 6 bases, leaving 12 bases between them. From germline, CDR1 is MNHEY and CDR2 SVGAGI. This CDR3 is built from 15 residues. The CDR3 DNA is TGTGCCAGCAGTTACTCCCCCGCAGGCTTCAATGAGCAGTTCTTC. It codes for CASSYSPAGFNEQFF.

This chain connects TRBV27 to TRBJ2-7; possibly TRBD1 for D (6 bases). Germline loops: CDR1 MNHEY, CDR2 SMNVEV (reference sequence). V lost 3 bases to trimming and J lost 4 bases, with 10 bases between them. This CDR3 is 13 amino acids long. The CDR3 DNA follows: TGTGCCAGCAGTTTCGCACAGGGATACGAGCAGTACTTC. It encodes CASSFAQGYEQYF.

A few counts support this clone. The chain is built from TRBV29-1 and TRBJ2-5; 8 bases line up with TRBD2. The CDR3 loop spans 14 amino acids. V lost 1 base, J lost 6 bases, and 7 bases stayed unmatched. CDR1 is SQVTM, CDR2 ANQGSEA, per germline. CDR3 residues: CSVEGAGEGKTQYF. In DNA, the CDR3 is TGCAGCGTTGAAGGAGCGGGAGAGGGGAAGACCCAGTACTTC.

The CDR3 protein is CAWSREALNTEAFF. The CDR3 coding sequence is TGTGCCTGGAGTCGGGAGGCGCTGAACACTGAAGCTTTCTTT. This rearrangement joins TRBV30 to TRBJ1-1, with D hard to call. V was shortened by 2 bases and J by 0 bases, with 10 bases between the two germline ends. The CDR3 runs to 14 residues. CDR1 and CDR2 (germline): GTSNPN, SVGIG (reference sequence).

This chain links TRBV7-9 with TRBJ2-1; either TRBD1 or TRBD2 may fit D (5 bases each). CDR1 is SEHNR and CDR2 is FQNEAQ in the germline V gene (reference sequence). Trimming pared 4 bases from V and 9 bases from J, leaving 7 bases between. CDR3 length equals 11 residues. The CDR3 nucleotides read TGTGCCAGCAGCTGGGGGTTTGAGCAGTTCTTC. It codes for CASSWGFEQFF.

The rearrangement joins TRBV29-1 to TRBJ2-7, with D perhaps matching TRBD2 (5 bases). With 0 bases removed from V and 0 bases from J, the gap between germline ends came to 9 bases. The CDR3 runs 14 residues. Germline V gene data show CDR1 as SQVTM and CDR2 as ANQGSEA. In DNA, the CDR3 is TGCAGCGTTGAAGATCAAGGGAGCTCCTACGAGCAGTACTTC. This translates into CSVEDQGSSYEQYF.

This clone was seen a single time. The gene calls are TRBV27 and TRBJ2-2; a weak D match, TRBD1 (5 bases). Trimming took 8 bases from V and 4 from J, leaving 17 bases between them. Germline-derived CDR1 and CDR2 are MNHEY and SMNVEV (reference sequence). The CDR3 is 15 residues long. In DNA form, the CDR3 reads TGTGCCAGCTCCGAGGACATCTCGGGCACCGGGGAGCTGTTTTTT. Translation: CASSEDISGTGELFF.

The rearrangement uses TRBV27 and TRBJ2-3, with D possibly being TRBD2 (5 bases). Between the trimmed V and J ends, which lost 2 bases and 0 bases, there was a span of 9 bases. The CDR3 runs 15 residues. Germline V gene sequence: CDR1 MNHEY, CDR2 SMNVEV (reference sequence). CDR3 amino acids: CASSLADFSTDTQYF. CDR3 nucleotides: TGTGCCAGCAGTTTAGCGGACTTTAGCACAGATACGCAGTATTTT.

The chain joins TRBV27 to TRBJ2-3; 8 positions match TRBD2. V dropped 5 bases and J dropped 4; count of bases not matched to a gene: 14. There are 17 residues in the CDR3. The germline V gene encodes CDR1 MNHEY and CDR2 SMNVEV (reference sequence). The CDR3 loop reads CASSALLPSGSPDTQYF. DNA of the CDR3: TGTGCCAGCAGTGCACTGCTACCGAGCGGGAGCCCAGATACGCAGTATTTT.

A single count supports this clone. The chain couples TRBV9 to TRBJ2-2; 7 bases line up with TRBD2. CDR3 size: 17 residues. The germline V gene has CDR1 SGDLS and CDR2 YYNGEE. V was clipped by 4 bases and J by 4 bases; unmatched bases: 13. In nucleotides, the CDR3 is TGTGCCAGCAGCTCACATGGGGAGGGCCACCTCACCGGGGAGCTGTTTTTT. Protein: CASSSHGEGHLTGELFF. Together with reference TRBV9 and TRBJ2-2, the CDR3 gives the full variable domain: DSGVTQTPKHLITATGQRVTLRCSPRSGDLSVYWYQQSLDQGLQFLIQYYNGEERAKGNILERFSAQQFPDLHSELNLSSLELGDSALYFCASSSHGEGHLTGELFFGEGSRLTVL.

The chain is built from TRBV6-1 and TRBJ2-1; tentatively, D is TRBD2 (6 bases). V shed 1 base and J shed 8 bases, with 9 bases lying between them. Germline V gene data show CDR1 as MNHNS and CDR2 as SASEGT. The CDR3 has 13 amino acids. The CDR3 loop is CASSEEGGYEQFF. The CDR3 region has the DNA TGTGCCAGCAGTGAAGAGGGAGGTTATGAGCAGTTCTTC.

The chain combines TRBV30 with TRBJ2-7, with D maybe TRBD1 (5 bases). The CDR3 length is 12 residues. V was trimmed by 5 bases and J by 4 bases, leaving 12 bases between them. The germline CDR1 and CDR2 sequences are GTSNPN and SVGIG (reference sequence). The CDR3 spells CAWQWGEYEQYF. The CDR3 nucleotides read TGTGCCTGGCAATGGGGCGAATACGAGCAGTACTTC.

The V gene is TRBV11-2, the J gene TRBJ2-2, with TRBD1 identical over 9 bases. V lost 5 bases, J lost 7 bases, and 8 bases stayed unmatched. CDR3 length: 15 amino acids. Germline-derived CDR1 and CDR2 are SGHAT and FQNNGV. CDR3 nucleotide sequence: TGTGCCAGCAGCCCCGCCGGGACAGGGTACGGGGAGCTGTTTTTT. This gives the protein CASSPAGTGYGELFF.